Listed here is a single T cell receptor beta chain. Per the original data handling: Amplified reference gene primers provided the basis for estimating nucleated cell counts. Assay used: immunoSEQ multiplex PCR; TCRdb lists only in-frame clones, some missing. V and J calls and clone size are those listed in that table; D and trimming were worked out from the DNA. Of 1,500 to 2,000 clones in the sample, approximately 84% are singletons; the top ten hold 15% to 20%. The sample is drawn from a study of blood T cell repertoires in COVID-19. Overall study context: Acute and convalescent COVID-19 specimens originated in the United States, Italy and Spain. From T cells, B-cell-depleted T cells, or PBMCs came the material, which was cDNA or gDNA.

The germline CDR1 and CDR2 sequences are SGHDT and YYEEEE. V lost 0 bases to trimming and J lost 6 bases, with 4 bases between them. This CDR3 region has 12 residues. V gene TRBV5-6 combines with J gene TRBJ1-5; D uncertain. This sequence was found in a man aged 65 to 85 with active COVID-19. The sample consisted of peripheral blood. CDR3 DNA sequence: TGTGCCAGCAGCTTGGCAGGTCAGCCCCAGCATTTT. Translation gives CASSLAGQPQHF.